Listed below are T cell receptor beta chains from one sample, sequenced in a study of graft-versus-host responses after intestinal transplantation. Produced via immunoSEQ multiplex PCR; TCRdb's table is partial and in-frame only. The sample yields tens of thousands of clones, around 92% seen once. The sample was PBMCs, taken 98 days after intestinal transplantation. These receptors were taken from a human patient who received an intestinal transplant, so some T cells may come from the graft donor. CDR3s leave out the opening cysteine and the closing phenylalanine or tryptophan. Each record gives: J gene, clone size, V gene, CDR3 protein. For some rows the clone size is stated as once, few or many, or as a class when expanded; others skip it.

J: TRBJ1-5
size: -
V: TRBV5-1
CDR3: ASSRAGGLNQPQH

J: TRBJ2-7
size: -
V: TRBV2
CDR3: ASSTYEQY

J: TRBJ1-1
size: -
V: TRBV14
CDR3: ASSRGLRDEAF

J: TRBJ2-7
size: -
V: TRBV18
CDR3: ASRGTGVNEQY

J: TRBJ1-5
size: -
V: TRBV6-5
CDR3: ATPPDRVGQPQH

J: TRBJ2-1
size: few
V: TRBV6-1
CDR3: ASSEPLRVHEQF

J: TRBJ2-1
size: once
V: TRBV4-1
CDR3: ASSKPRDNEQF

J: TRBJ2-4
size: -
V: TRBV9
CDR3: ASSVRGDKNIQY

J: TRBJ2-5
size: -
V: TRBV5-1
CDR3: ASSAPRAKEETQY

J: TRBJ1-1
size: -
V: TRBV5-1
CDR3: ASSGTGLTEAF

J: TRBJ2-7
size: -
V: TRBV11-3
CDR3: ASSPPGKPYEQY

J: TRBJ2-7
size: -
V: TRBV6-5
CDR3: ASSYRGSYEQY

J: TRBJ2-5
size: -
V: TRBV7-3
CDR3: ASSSRTSGGPETQY

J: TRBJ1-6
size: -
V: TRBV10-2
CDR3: ASSDYRAENSPLH

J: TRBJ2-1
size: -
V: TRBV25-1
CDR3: ASSVTSGSYNEQF

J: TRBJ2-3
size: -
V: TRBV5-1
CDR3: ASSLALFRDTQY

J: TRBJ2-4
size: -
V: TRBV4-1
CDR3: ASSQDHRGRWNIQY

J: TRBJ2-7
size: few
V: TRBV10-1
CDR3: ASSDRLGVTPYEQY

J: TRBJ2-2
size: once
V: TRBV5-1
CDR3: ASSYTTVNTGELF

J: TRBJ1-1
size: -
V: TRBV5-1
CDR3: ASSLGGGRMGTEAF

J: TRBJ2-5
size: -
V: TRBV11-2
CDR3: ASSLDIAGETQY

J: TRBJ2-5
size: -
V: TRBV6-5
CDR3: ASSYGAGGYQETQY

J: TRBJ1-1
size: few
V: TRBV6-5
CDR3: ASSYLTGTDTEAF

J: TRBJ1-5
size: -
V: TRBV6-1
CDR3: ASSAYRGWGNQPQH

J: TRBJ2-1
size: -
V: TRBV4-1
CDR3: ASSLPGDRFNEQF

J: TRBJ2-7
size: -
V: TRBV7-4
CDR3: ASSSTSGSSYEQY

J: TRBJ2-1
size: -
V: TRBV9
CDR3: ASSVAGGLAYNEQF

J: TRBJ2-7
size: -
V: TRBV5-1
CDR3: ASSSRVSYEQY

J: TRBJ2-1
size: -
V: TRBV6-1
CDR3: ASSEAGGSYNEQF